The 3 T cell receptor beta chains listed next were all sequenced from one sample in a study of blood T cell repertoires in COVID-19. Method: immunoSEQ multiplex PCR; TCRdb's copy keeps in-frame clones and lacks some. The sample lists about 180,000 clones; approximately 83% were seen once. Input material: peripheral blood. These receptors originate from a man in his 60s with acute or convalescent COVID-19.

This clone has a single count. The rearrangement uses TRBV6-1 and TRBJ1-5; 8 nucleotides match TRBD1. The CDR3 contains 14 residues. Germline CDR1 and CDR2: MNHNS and SASEGT. With 3 bases clipped from V and 4 bases from J, the junction kept 2 bases outside the gene matches. The CDR3 sequence: CASSEGTGNQPQHF. The CDR3 DNA reads TGTGCCAGCAGTGAGGGGACAGGAAATCAGCCCCAGCATTTT.

The V call is TRBV2, the J call TRBJ1-5; weak D call: TRBD1 (6 bases). The germline V gene encodes CDR1 SNHLY and CDR2 FYNNEI. V shed 0 bases and J shed 2 bases, with 17 bases lying between them. The CDR3 is made up of 18 amino acids. The CDR3, as DNA: TGTGCCAGCAGTGAAGCCCTTTGGCGGGGGCTAGGCAATCAGCCCCAGCATTTT. Translated, it gives CASSEALWRGLGNQPQHF.

The chain couples TRBV7-8 to TRBJ1-2; 7 bases are a match to TRBD1. Trimming cost V 5 bases and J 6 bases; bases outside gene matches: 9. Per the germline V gene, CDR1 is SGHVS and CDR2 is FQNEAQ. The CDR3 extends over 14 amino acids. The CDR3 spells CASSTRQGHHGYTF. The CDR3 DNA is TGTGCCAGCAGCACGAGACAGGGTCATCATGGCTACACCTTC.